This TCR beta chain was sequenced during a study of blood T cell repertoires in COVID-19. The protocol was immunoSEQ multiplex PCR, while the TCRdb copy is restricted to in-frame clones and leaves out a portion. The sample includes approximately 280,000 clones, roughly 86% of them seen just once. This clonotype was sampled from a woman in her sixties who had recovered from COVID-19. Sequencing input: PBMCs or T cells enriched from blood (not recorded which).

DNA for the CDR3: TGTGCCAGCAGTTCTCGACTAGCGGGAGAGCAGTTCTTC. This sequence encodes CASSSRLAGEQFF. J is TRBJ2-1 and V is TRBV2; 11 nucleotides line up with TRBD2. The V and J ends lost 5 bases and 10 bases, in that order; junction bases with no gene match: 4. Germline CDR1 reads SNHLY; CDR2 reads FYNNEI. The CDR3 extends over 13 amino acids.